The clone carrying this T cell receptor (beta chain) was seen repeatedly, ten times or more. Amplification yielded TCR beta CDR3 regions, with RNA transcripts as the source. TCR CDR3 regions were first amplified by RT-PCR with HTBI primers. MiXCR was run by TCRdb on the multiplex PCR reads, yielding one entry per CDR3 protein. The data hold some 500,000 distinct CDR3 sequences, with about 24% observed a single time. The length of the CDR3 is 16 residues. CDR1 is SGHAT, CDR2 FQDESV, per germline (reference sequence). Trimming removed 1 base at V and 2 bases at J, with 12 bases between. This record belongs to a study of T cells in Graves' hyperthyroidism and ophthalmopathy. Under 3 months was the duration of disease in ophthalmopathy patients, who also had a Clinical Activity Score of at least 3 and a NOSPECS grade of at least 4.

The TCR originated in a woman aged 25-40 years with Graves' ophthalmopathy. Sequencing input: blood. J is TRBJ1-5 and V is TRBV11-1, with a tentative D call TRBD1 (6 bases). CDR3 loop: CASSLVGGGGNQPQHF. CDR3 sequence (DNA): TGTGCCAGCAGCTTAGTTGGAGGGGGTGGCAATCAGCCCCAGCATTTT.